The clone carrying this TCR beta chain was counted only a few times. What it recognizes is unknown. The data originate from a study of identical twins. The study, taken as a whole, reports: Carriage of fewer insertions was seen in abundant cord blood beta clonotypes, whereas memory repertoires showed none.

TCRdb fed the 5' RACE reads into MiXCR, producing one record per CDR3 protein. The table records around 690,000 distinct CDR3 sequences, about 20% of them present only once. The same specimen was also included in a second study, on T cells expressing NK-cell markers. That source notes: Sequencing of TCR beta repertoires drew on sorted CD3+CD56+NKG2C+, CD3+CD56+NKG2C- and CD3+CD56-NKG2C+ T cells.

The receptor was derived from a woman aged 18-29 years in good health. The sequenced sample consisted of PBMCs.

CDR3 loop: CSASDGGRSSYEQYF. Written as DNA, the CDR3 is TGCAGTGCTAGTGACGGGGGACGAAGCTCCTACGAGCAGTACTTC. This rearrangement joins TRBV20-1 to TRBJ2-7, with D possibly TRBD2 on 6 matching bases. There are 15 residues in the CDR3. From germline, CDR1 is DFQATT and CDR2 SNEGSKA (reference sequence). Trimming stripped 3 bases from V and 0 bases from J, with 15 bases between.